This T cell receptor beta chain was found in a study of T cell repertoires in aging, cancer and after chemotherapy. Trimming left V 4 bases short and J 7 bases short, with 19 bases between. CDR1 and CDR2 from the germline V gene are SGHVS and FNYEAQ. The CDR3 length is 16 residues. Amplification of TCR beta used genomic DNA extracted from peripheral blood. Rearranged V-D-J TRB sequences were amplified with a mixed TRB-A/B primer pool. TCRdb reprocessed the multiplex PCR reads via MiXCR and lists one record per CDR3 protein. The sample has a few thousand distinct CDR3 sequences; approximately 30% are singletons.

The sequenced material came from blood. This TCR was recovered from a human donor with a solid tumor. This sequence joins TRBV7-6 and TRBJ1-4; D possibly corresponds to TRBD1 (5 bases). CDR3 coding DNA: TGTGCCAGCAGCTCAGCCGAGGGGTTTCAACGTGAAAAACTGTTTTTT. Its translation is CASSSAEGFQREKLFF.